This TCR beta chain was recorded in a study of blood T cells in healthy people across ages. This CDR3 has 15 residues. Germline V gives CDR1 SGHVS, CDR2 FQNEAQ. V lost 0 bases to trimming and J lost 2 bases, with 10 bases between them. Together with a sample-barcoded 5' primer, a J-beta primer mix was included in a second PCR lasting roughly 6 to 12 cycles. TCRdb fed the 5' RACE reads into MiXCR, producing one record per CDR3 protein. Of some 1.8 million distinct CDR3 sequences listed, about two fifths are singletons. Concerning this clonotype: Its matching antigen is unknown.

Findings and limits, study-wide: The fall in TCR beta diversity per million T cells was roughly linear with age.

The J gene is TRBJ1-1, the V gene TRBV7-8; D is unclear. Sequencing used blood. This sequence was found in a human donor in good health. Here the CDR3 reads CASSLASVKNTEAFF. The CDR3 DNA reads TGTGCCAGCAGCTTAGCTTCTGTGAAAAACACTGAAGCTTTCTTT.